This is a list of T cell receptor beta chains from one sample in a study of regulatory T cells in long-lasting Graves disease. TCRdb recomputed calls from the multiplex PCR reads with MiXCR, one row per CDR3 protein. The sample holds 350,000 to 550,000 distinct CDR3 sequences, 12% to 15% seen once. This sample was also put to use in a study of T cells in Graves' hyperthyroidism and ophthalmopathy.

Source: peripheral blood mononuclear cells (PBMCs), taken at new diagnosis, from a patient treated with antithyroid drugs. These receptor sequences come from a woman between 50 and 59 years old with Graves disease. Both conserved end residues are part of each CDR3. Fields, in order: V gene, J gene, D gene, CDR3 length, clone size, CDR3 DNA, CDR3 protein. D genes are given only for firm matches. Only some rows state a clone size, as once, few, many or a class for expanded clones.

v_gene: TRBV7-8; j_gene: TRBJ2-7; d_gene: TRBD2; len: 17; abundance: many; CDR3nt: TGTGCCAGCAGCTTAGGGGGACTAGCGGGTTCTTCCTACGAGCAGTACTTC; CDR3aa: CASSLGGLAGSSYEQYF
v_gene: TRBV28; j_gene: TRBJ1-1; d_gene: NA; len: 17; abundance: many; CDR3nt: TGTGCCAGCAGTTTATTTGATTATGGGGAAGGGAACACTGAAGCTTTCTTT; CDR3aa: CASSLFDYGEGNTEAFF
v_gene: TRBV6-2/TRBV6-3; j_gene: TRBJ1-2; d_gene: NA; len: 16; abundance: NA; CDR3nt: TGTGCCAGCAGTTACTCTGCAGGGCCCATAAACTATGGCTACACCTTC; CDR3aa: CASSYSAGPINYGYTF
v_gene: TRBV6-5; j_gene: TRBJ1-5; d_gene: TRBD1; len: 18; abundance: many; CDR3nt: TGTGCCAGCAGTTACTGTGGACAGGGGGAAGACTGTAATCAGCCCCAGCATTTT; CDR3aa: CASSYCGQGEDCNQPQHF
v_gene: TRBV28; j_gene: TRBJ1-2; d_gene: NA; len: 13; abundance: many; CDR3nt: TGTGCCAGCAGTTTCGACATTAACTATGGCTACACCTTC; CDR3aa: CASSFDINYGYTF
v_gene: TRBV2; j_gene: TRBJ1-4; d_gene: NA; len: 11; abundance: many; CDR3nt: TGTGCCAGCGGGGGGTATGAAAAACTGTTTTTT; CDR3aa: CASGGYEKLFF
v_gene: TRBV6-2/TRBV6-3; j_gene: TRBJ2-2; d_gene: NA; len: 16; abundance: many; CDR3nt: TGTGCCAGCAGTTACCTGTCCCCGACCCAGTCCGGGGAGCTGTTTTTT; CDR3aa: CASSYLSPTQSGELFF
v_gene: TRBV9; j_gene: TRBJ1-3; d_gene: NA; len: 15; abundance: NA; CDR3nt: TGTGCCAGCAGCGTTAACGGTCACTCTGGAAACACCATATATTTT; CDR3aa: CASSVNGHSGNTIYF
v_gene: TRBV27; j_gene: TRBJ2-3; d_gene: NA; len: 15; abundance: NA; CDR3nt: TGTGCCAGCAGCCTCCTGAGCGCTAGCACAGATACGCAGTATTTT; CDR3aa: CASSLLSASTDTQYF
v_gene: TRBV9; j_gene: TRBJ1-5; d_gene: TRBD1; len: 15; abundance: few; CDR3nt: TGTGCCAGCAGCGGGACAGGGGGCCTCAATCAGCCCCAGCATTTT; CDR3aa: CASSGTGGLNQPQHF
v_gene: TRBV2; j_gene: TRBJ2-1; d_gene: NA; len: 13; abundance: many; CDR3nt: TGTGCCAGCATCCGGAGTTCCTACAATGAGCAGTTCTTC; CDR3aa: CASIRSSYNEQFF
v_gene: TRBV30; j_gene: TRBJ2-1; d_gene: TRBD2; len: 16; abundance: many; CDR3nt: TGTGCCTGGAGCGCGGTCGGTTTAGCGGGAGACTATGAGCAGTTCTTC; CDR3aa: CAWSAVGLAGDYEQFF
v_gene: TRBV14; j_gene: TRBJ2-2; d_gene: NA; len: 18; abundance: NA; CDR3nt: TGTGCCAGCAGCCAAGATTTCGGGCTAGCGCTTAACACCGGGGAGCTGTTTTTT; CDR3aa: CASSQDFGLALNTGELFF
v_gene: TRBV28; j_gene: TRBJ2-7; d_gene: NA; len: 14; abundance: many; CDR3nt: TGTGCCAGCGCCAGCATAGCACTCTCCTACGAGCAGTACTTC; CDR3aa: CASASIALSYEQYF
v_gene: TRBV6-1; j_gene: TRBJ2-7; d_gene: NA; len: 13; abundance: many; CDR3nt: TGTGCCAGCAGTGAACCCGAGGCCCTCTACCAGTACTTC; CDR3aa: CASSEPEALYQYF
v_gene: TRBV7-9; j_gene: TRBJ2-7; d_gene: TRBD1; len: 15; abundance: many; CDR3nt: TGTGCCAGCAGCTCTGGTCGGGGACAGGCCTACGAGCAGTACTTC; CDR3aa: CASSSGRGQAYEQYF
v_gene: TRBV29-1; j_gene: TRBJ1-1; d_gene: NA; len: 12; abundance: NA; CDR3nt: TGCAGCGTTGGGAGGGGGGACACTGAAGCTTTCTTT; CDR3aa: CSVGRGDTEAFF
v_gene: TRBV4-1; j_gene: TRBJ2-5; d_gene: NA; len: 14; abundance: few; CDR3nt: TGCGCCAGCAGCCAAGATCGGTGGGGGGAGACCCAGTACTTC; CDR3aa: CASSQDRWGETQYF
v_gene: TRBV2; j_gene: TRBJ2-1; d_gene: NA; len: 15; abundance: many; CDR3nt: TGTGCCAGCAGTGACGCTGGCGGGAAAGCTTATGAGCAGTTCTTC; CDR3aa: CASSDAGGKAYEQFF
v_gene: TRBV6-5; j_gene: TRBJ2-2; d_gene: TRBD1; len: 15; abundance: NA; CDR3nt: TGTGCCAGCAGTTACAACAGGGGGAACACCGGGGAGCTGTTTTTT; CDR3aa: CASSYNRGNTGELFF
v_gene: TRBV5-1; j_gene: TRBJ2-7; d_gene: TRBD2; len: 15; abundance: few; CDR3nt: TGCGCCAGCAGCTTGGGACTAGCGGGAGTCTACGGGCAGTACTTC; CDR3aa: CASSLGLAGVYGQYF
v_gene: TRBV5-6; j_gene: TRBJ2-5; d_gene: TRBD2; len: 16; abundance: many; CDR3nt: TGTGCCAGCAGCTTTGGGCTAGCGGGAGGGCCGGAGACCCAGTACTTC; CDR3aa: CASSFGLAGGPETQYF
v_gene: TRBV28; j_gene: TRBJ2-7; d_gene: NA; len: 13; abundance: many; CDR3nt: TGTGCCAGCAGTTTAGACAGGAACTACGAGCAGTACTTC; CDR3aa: CASSLDRNYEQYF
v_gene: TRBV2; j_gene: TRBJ2-1; d_gene: TRBD2; len: 14; abundance: many; CDR3nt: TGTGCCAGCAGCAGAGCGGGAGCCTACAATGAGCAGTTCTTC; CDR3aa: CASSRAGAYNEQFF
v_gene: TRBV4-1; j_gene: TRBJ2-7; d_gene: NA; len: 12; abundance: NA; CDR3nt: TGCGCCAGCAGCCAAGAGACCGGACTTCAGTACTTC; CDR3aa: CASSQETGLQYF
v_gene: TRBV27; j_gene: TRBJ1-2; d_gene: NA; len: 13; abundance: NA; CDR3nt: TGTGCCAGCAGTGACGGACCCCACTATGGCTACACCTTC; CDR3aa: CASSDGPHYGYTF
v_gene: TRBV27; j_gene: TRBJ2-7; d_gene: NA; len: 14; abundance: many; CDR3nt: TGTGCCAGCCGCCGAGGCGGAAGCTCCTACGAGCAGTACTTC; CDR3aa: CASRRGGSSYEQYF
v_gene: TRBV5-1; j_gene: TRBJ1-4; d_gene: NA; len: 15; abundance: NA; CDR3nt: TGCGCCAGCAGTGATGAACAGGGCTCGGGTGAAAAACTGTTTTTT; CDR3aa: CASSDEQGSGEKLFF
v_gene: TRBV27; j_gene: TRBJ1-6; d_gene: TRBD1; len: 15; abundance: NA; CDR3nt: TGTGCCAGCAGTTCGGACAGGGATGGTTTTTCACCCCTCCACTTT; CDR3aa: CASSSDRDGFSPLHF
v_gene: TRBV6-1; j_gene: TRBJ1-3; d_gene: NA; len: 14; abundance: NA; CDR3nt: TGTGCCAGCAGTGAATCCTGGTCTGGAAACACCATATATTTT; CDR3aa: CASSESWSGNTIYF
v_gene: TRBV30; j_gene: TRBJ2-1; d_gene: NA; len: 13; abundance: many; CDR3nt: TGTGCCTGGAGTGTGTCGTTTGTACATGAGCAGTTCTTC; CDR3aa: CAWSVSFVHEQFF
v_gene: TRBV28; j_gene: TRBJ2-7; d_gene: TRBD2; len: 16; abundance: many; CDR3nt: TGTGCCAGCAGTTTAGAAGGGACTAGCGGTTCCTACGAGCAGTACTTC; CDR3aa: CASSLEGTSGSYEQYF
v_gene: TRBV12-3/TRBV12-4; j_gene: TRBJ1-1; d_gene: NA; len: 13; abundance: many; CDR3nt: TGTGCCAGCAGGGGCATTGGAACCACTGAAGCTTTCTTT; CDR3aa: CASRGIGTTEAFF